This T cell receptor (beta chain) was documented in a study of T cells in Graves' hyperthyroidism and ophthalmopathy. Study-wide findings and caveats: Most clonotypes expanded in the thyroid (above 0.001) were also present in blood. A median about 7 months before onset, the model predicted ophthalmopathy.

The study included ophthalmopathy patients with Clinical Activity Score at least 3, NOSPECS grade at least 4 and duration under 3 months. This clonotype was seen many times. Antigen: not known. The TCR beta CDR3 regions underwent amplification using RNA transcripts as the source. The study used the HTBI primer set for a first-round RT-PCR of the TCR CDR3. In TCRdb, the multiplex PCR reads were re-called with MiXCR into one record per CDR3 protein. The sample comprises about 350,000 distinct CDR3 sequences, about a sixth of which are singletons, and around 15% rests with the top ten. Germline-derived CDR1 and CDR2 are MGHDK and SYGVNS. The CDR3 has 17 residues. V lost 0 bases to trimming and J lost 0 bases, with 13 bases between them.

Sequencing was done on a sample of blood. This chain connects TRBV25-1 to TRBJ2-3, with D maybe TRBD1 (5 bases). This sequence originates from a woman aged 40 to 55 with Graves' ophthalmopathy. The CDR3 DNA is TGTGCCAGCAGTGAATATTTCCCAGGGTCGAGCACAGATACGCAGTATTTT. Its translation is CASSEYFPGSSTDTQYF. Complete variable domain (other parts from reference TRBV25-1 and TRBJ2-3): EADIYQTPRYLVIGTGKKITLECSQTMGHDKMYWYQQDPGMELHLIHYSYGVNSTEKGDLSSESTVSRIRTEHFPLTLESARPSHTSQYLCASSEYFPGSSTDTQYFGPGTRLTVL.